One and the same sample provided the 4 T cell receptor beta chains below, sequenced in a study of blood T cells in healthy people across ages. Alongside a J-beta primer mix, a sample-barcoded 5' primer served in a second PCR lasting roughly 7 to 11 cycles. TCRdb used MiXCR to reprocess the 5' RACE reads, holding one entry per CDR3 protein. Among approximately 1.5 million distinct CDR3 sequences listed, roughly 32% were seen once. The sample taken for sequencing was blood. All receptors derive from a woman in her thirties in good health.

DNA of the CDR3: TGTGCCAGCAGTCAAGAACTCGTTGGTGAAAAACTGTTTTTT. As protein: CASSQELVGEKLFF. This sequence joins TRBV28 and TRBJ1-4; D is unresolved. Germline assignment: CDR1 MDHEN and CDR2 SYDVKM. The CDR3 extends over 14 amino acids. V was pared by 5 bases and J by 7 bases, with 14 bases between.

The sample holds a few counts of this clonotype. The chain carries TRBV6-4 and TRBJ2-1, with 13 positions matching TRBD2. Germline assignment: CDR1 MRHNA and CDR2 SNTAGT. Trimming removed 5 bases from V and 8 bases from J; junction bases left unmatched: 9. The CDR3 has 16 amino acids. The CDR3, as DNA: TGTGCCAGCAGTTTCGGACTAGCGGGGGAACGGGATGAGCAGTTCTTC. Amino acid sequence: CASSFGLAGERDEQFF.

This chain joins TRBV27 and TRBJ1-6, with D perhaps matching TRBD1 (5 bases). CDR3 length: 14 amino acids. Germline CDR1 and CDR2: MNHEY and SMNVEV (reference sequence). V lost 6 bases and J 10 bases, leaving 16 bases between the germline ends. CDR3 sequence: CASSLRPGRSPLHF. DNA of the CDR3: TGTGCCAGCAGCCTAAGGCCAGGGAGGTCACCCCTCCACTTT.

There are a few counts of this clonotype. The genes are TRBV12-3 or TRBV12-4 and TRBJ2-5; 7 nucleotides match TRBD2. The CDR3 sequence is 15 residues long. The V gene end was trimmed by 2 bases and the J gene end by 1 base; junction bases not matched to a gene: 4. Here the CDR3 DNA reads TGTGCCAGCAGTTTAACGGGAGGCCTCCAAGAGACCCAGTACTTC. Protein sequence: CASSLTGGLQETQYF.